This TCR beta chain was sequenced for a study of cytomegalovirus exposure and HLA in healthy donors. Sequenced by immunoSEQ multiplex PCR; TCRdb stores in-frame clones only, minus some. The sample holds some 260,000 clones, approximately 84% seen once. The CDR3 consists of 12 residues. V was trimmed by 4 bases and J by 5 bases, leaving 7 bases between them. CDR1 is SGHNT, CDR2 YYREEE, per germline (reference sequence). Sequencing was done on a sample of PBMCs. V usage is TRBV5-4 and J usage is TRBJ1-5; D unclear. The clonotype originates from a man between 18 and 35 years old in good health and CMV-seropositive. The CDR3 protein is CASSVNDQPQHF. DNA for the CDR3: TGTGCCAGCAGCGTAAACGATCAGCCCCAGCATTTT.